A selection of T cell receptor beta chains follows, all from one sample in a study of T cells in Graves' hyperthyroidism and ophthalmopathy. TCRdb reprocessed the multiplex PCR reads via MiXCR and lists one record per CDR3 protein. Here the sample spans hundreds of thousands of distinct CDR3 sequences, about 14% being singletons. Material: blood. These receptor sequences come from a woman aged 50 to 60 with Graves' ophthalmopathy. Each CDR3 is given with its conserved first and last residue. D genes are given only for firm matches. Clone size is given for some rows only: seen once, a few or many times, or a class if the clone is expanded.

V	size	J	D	CDR3	DNA
TRBV28	many	TRBJ1-1	-	CASRTPGGLEAFF	TGTGCCAGCAGGACCCCCGGGGGGCTTGAAGCTTTCTTT
TRBV18	-	TRBJ2-7	TRBD2	CASSPRLAEHSYEQYF	TGTGCCAGCTCACCGCGACTAGCGGAACACTCCTACGAGCAGTACTTC
TRBV24-1	many	TRBJ1-1	TRBD1	CATNDRGITEAFF	TGTGCCACCAATGACAGGGGAATCACTGAAGCTTTCTTT
TRBV12-3/TRBV12-4	many	TRBJ2-1	TRBD2	CASSPSGKSYNEQFF	TGTGCCAGCAGTCCTAGCGGGAAGTCCTACAATGAGCAGTTCTTC
TRBV5-1	many	TRBJ2-7	-	CASTGAGDMSYEQYF	TGCGCCAGCACCGGGGCCGGGGACATGAGTTACGAGCAGTACTTC
TRBV5-5	many	TRBJ2-3	TRBD2	CASNLRGLATDTQYF	TGTGCCAGCAACTTGAGGGGACTAGCGACAGATACGCAGTATTTT
TRBV20-1	few	TRBJ1-5	TRBD1	CSATGQLDNQPQHF	TGCAGTGCGACGGGACAGCTAGACAATCAGCCCCAGCATTTT
TRBV4-2	-	TRBJ2-5	TRBD1	CASSQREGQGETQYF	TGTGCCAGCAGCCAAAGAGAGGGACAGGGGGAGACCCAGTACTTC
TRBV5-5	-	TRBJ1-5	-	CASSLVPNSNQPQHF	TGTGCCAGCAGCTTGGTCCCAAATAGCAATCAGCCCCAGCATTTT
TRBV29-1	-	TRBJ2-5	-	CSVGDVGVETQYF	TGCAGCGTAGGAGACGTTGGGGTGGAGACCCAGTACTTC
TRBV7-9	many	TRBJ2-7	TRBD1	CASSPRDRFEQYF	TGTGCCAGCAGCCCTCGGGACAGGTTCGAGCAGTACTTC
TRBV7-9	many	TRBJ2-5	-	CASSLSGTETQYF	TGTGCCAGCAGCTTATCAGGGACAGAGACCCAGTACTTC
TRBV20-1	-	TRBJ1-5	-	CSARDGQPWGNQPQHF	TGCAGTGCTAGAGATGGGCAGCCCTGGGGCAATCAGCCCCAGCATTTT
TRBV19	few	TRBJ2-1	TRBD2	CASSIDRDSGITNEQFF	TGTGCCAGTAGTATAGATAGGGATAGCGGGATCACCAATGAGCAGTTCTTC
TRBV5-1	many	TRBJ2-1	-	CASSPNKQGSNNEQFF	TGCGCCAGCAGCCCTAACAAACAGGGATCGAACAATGAGCAGTTCTTC
TRBV4-2	-	TRBJ1-5	-	CASSQDMQTNQPQHF	TGTGCCAGCAGCCAAGATATGCAGACTAATCAGCCCCAGCATTTT
TRBV20-1	many	TRBJ2-5	-	CSARDQGLYLQETQYF	TGCAGTGCTAGAGATCAAGGCTTGTATCTCCAAGAGACCCAGTACTTC
TRBV29-1	-	TRBJ1-2	TRBD1	CSAIDREDGYTF	TGCAGCGCCATCGACAGGGAAGATGGCTACACCTTC
TRBV9	-	TRBJ2-1	TRBD2	CASSSSGRRRNEQFF	TGTGCCAGCAGCAGTAGCGGGAGGCGCCGAAATGAGCAGTTCTTC
TRBV2	-	TRBJ1-5	-	CASLGGGQPQHF	TGTGCCAGCCTCGGCGGGGGACAGCCCCAGCATTTT
TRBV7-2	many	TRBJ2-6	-	CASSLTPSVGANVLTF	TGTGCCAGCAGCTTAACCCCATCCGTCGGGGCCAACGTCCTGACTTTC
TRBV20-1	many	TRBJ2-1	TRBD1	CSAGQGGDNEQFF	TGCAGTGCTGGACAGGGTGGGGACAATGAGCAGTTCTTC
TRBV6-2/TRBV6-3	many	TRBJ2-2	-	CASSYSKVGRSVGELFF	TGTGCCAGCAGTTACTCGAAGGTCGGCAGGTCGGTCGGGGAGCTGTTTTTT
TRBV12-5	many	TRBJ1-1	-	CASGSPGGSGTEAFF	TGTGCTAGTGGTTCCCCCGGGGGCTCGGGCACTGAAGCTTTCTTT
TRBV19	many	TRBJ1-5	-	CASSTLGTGDQPQHF	TGTGCCAGTAGTACACTCGGGACGGGGGATCAGCCCCAGCATTTT
TRBV6-1	many	TRBJ2-4	-	CASSEIRSAIQYF	TGTGCCAGCAGTGAAATCCGGTCCGCCATTCAGTACTTC
TRBV7-2	many	TRBJ1-5	-	CASSPLVEGSGNQPQHF	TGTGCCAGCAGCCCCTTAGTTGAGGGCTCGGGCAATCAGCCCCAGCATTTT
TRBV5-1	many	TRBJ2-1	TRBD2	CASSLAPGGPGNEQFF	TGCGCCAGCAGCTTGGCCCCGGGAGGGCCGGGGAATGAGCAGTTCTTC
TRBV28	many	TRBJ1-5	-	CASSLTRAGGRSNQPQHF	TGTGCCAGCAGTTTAACTAGGGCCGGCGGGCGCTCAAATCAGCCCCAGCATTTT
TRBV7-3	-	TRBJ1-2	TRBD1	CASSYLGTGFGYGYTF	TGTGCCAGCAGTTATCTCGGGACAGGGTTTGGGTATGGCTACACCTTC
TRBV28	-	TRBJ1-6	-	CASSPSMSTLHF	TGTGCCAGCAGCCCCTCCATGTCGACCCTCCACTTT
TRBV30	many	TRBJ2-1	-	CAWSDGGEQFF	TGTGCCTGGAGCGACGGGGGTGAGCAGTTCTTC
TRBV7-2	many	TRBJ2-7	-	CASSLLGQTEQYF	TGTGCCAGCAGCTTACTTGGACAGACTGAGCAGTACTTC
TRBV27	many	TRBJ2-1	TRBD2	CASSLGLRGLAGSNEQFF	TGTGCCAGCAGTTTGGGGCTGCGCGGACTAGCGGGATCCAATGAGCAGTTCTTC
TRBV10-3	few	TRBJ2-5	-	CAATGALQETQYF	TGTGCCGCGACAGGAGCCCTCCAAGAGACCCAGTACTTC
TRBV5-5	many	TRBJ2-7	TRBD2	CASSYGGGLLGYEQYF	TGTGCCAGCAGCTACGGGGGAGGGCTGTTGGGGTACGAGCAGTACTTC
TRBV28	many	TRBJ2-1	-	CASSSSWGQSSYNEQFF	TGTGCCAGCAGTTCCTCCTGGGGGCAAAGCTCCTACAATGAGCAGTTCTTC
TRBV3-1	many	TRBJ2-7	-	CASSPRLDVRYEQYF	TGTGCCAGCAGCCCCAGACTGGACGTTAGGTACGAGCAGTACTTC
TRBV7-9	-	TRBJ2-2	TRBD1	CASSLGWTGALNTGELFF	TGTGCCAGCAGCTTAGGATGGACAGGGGCTTTGAACACCGGGGAGCTGTTTTTT
TRBV9	-	TRBJ2-7	TRBD2	CASSVVMAGVPSYEQYF	TGTGCCAGCAGCGTAGTAATGGCGGGAGTCCCCTCCTACGAGCAGTACTTC